This T cell receptor beta chain was sequenced during a study of CD8+ T cells in alopecia areata. Study results and limitations: Persistence in scalp and blood during tofacitinib was observed for many expanded lesional clones. On tofacitinib, scalp clonality and expanded CD8+ clones among top 100 fell significantly.

This CDR3 comprises 16 residues. Germline V gives CDR1 SGDLS, CDR2 YYNGEE. Deletions cut 3 bases from V and 1 base from J, with 13 bases between. RNA extraction and reverse transcription yielded cDNA as sequencing template. Data came from immunoSEQ multiplex PCR; TCRdb stores just in-frame clones and leaves some out. Here the sample spans approximately 100,000 clones, just under 60% being singletons. In its sample, this clone was seen a few times. Its antigen is currently unknown. The treatment was: oral pan-JAK inhibitor, 5-10 mg twice daily. Obtained from alopecia areata patients were lesional scalp punch biopsies along with peripheral blood. PBMCs, the starting material, were the source of sorted CD4+ and CD8+ T cells.

This specimen consisted of CD8+ T cells sorted from blood, obtained at approximately week 60, from a patient treated with tofacitinib. The sequence was obtained from a human donor with alopecia areata. The rearrangement links TRBV9 to TRBJ2-2; D may match TRBD1 or TRBD2 (5 bases each). CDR3 coding DNA: TGTGCCAGCAGCGCAGCGGACACCGGGAACACCGGGGAGCTGTTTTTT. As protein: CASSAADTGNTGELFF.